The following is a T cell receptor (beta chain) sequence with its context. Its antigen is not identified. Germline V gives CDR1 MRHNA, CDR2 SNTAGT. The CDR3 sequence is 15 residues long. The trim removed 10 bases at V and 3 bases at J, leaving 11 bases unmatched. It was 200 to 250 ng DNA, 25,000 to 35,000 T cell genomes, that sorted-subset replicate PCRs used. Authors' analysis steps: As immunoSEQ supplied junction-only sequences (without quality scores), filtering differed. Some clones are missing from TCRdb's copy, which holds only in-frame ones; the method was immunoSEQ multiplex PCR. D and trimming were read from the DNA, whereas the V and J calls and clone size are those reported in that table. The repertoire consists of about 1.5 million clones, with approximately 98% occurring once and the leading ten covering 0.4% to 0.55%. These data originate in a study of shared clonotypes between healthy human individuals.

Study-wide points: Across subsets, estimated richness was generally greater for naive than for memory populations.

A split of CD4+ cells into CD45RA+ naive and CD45RA-negative memory subsets was performed. Material for sequencing was naive CD4+ T cells sorted from blood. Subset: CD45RA+ positively selected. V is TRBV6-4 and J is TRBJ2-2; TRBD1 matches at 7 bases. The receptor comes from a man aged 30 to 39 in good health. The CDR3 nucleotides are TGTGCCACCCCCCCCGGGACAGTAGACACCGGGGAGCTGTTTTTT. Residues: CATPPGTVDTGELFF.